This entry lists 20 T cell receptor beta chains sequenced from one sample in a study of technical replicates of blood from several donors. Profiling relied on immunoSEQ multiplex PCR, and the TCRdb table lists in-frame clones only, not all of them. The sample gives some 80,000 clones, roughly nine tenths of which show up once; roughly 0.28% is in the top ten. Sequenced material: T cells isolated from PBMCs. These receptors were collected from a human donor in good health.

V is TRBV28 and J is TRBJ1-5; D unclear. Germline values: CDR1 MDHEN, CDR2 SYDVKM. The ends were cut back, 6 bases at V and 3 bases at J, with 12 bases in the middle. CDR3 size: 14 residues. The CDR3 region has the DNA TGTGCCAGCAGCCGCGACACGACCAATCAGCCCCAGCATTTT. It translates to CASSRDTTNQPQHF.

V and J are TRBV11-1 and TRBJ2-3; 7 nucleotides match TRBD1. CDR1 and CDR2 from the germline V gene are SGHAT and FQDESV (reference sequence). With V trimmed by 1 base and J by 1 base, 2 bases remained unmatched. This CDR3 region has 15 residues. In DNA, the CDR3 is TGTGCCAGCAGCTTAGACAGGGGAGGCACAGATACGCAGTATTTT. Protein product: CASSLDRGGTDTQYF.

The J gene is TRBJ2-7, the V gene TRBV14; 8 nucleotides match TRBD2. The CDR3 length is 15 residues. Trimming took 4 bases from V and 5 from J; bases not matched to a gene: 10. Per the germline V gene, CDR1 is SGHDN and CDR2 is FVKESK. CDR3 sequence: CASSLLSGGLNEQYF. CDR3 DNA: TGTGCCAGCAGCCTCCTTTCGGGGGGGCTAAACGAGCAGTACTTC.

V and J are TRBV4-1 and TRBJ2-3; D is perhaps TRBD2 (6 bases). Trimming removed 6 bases at V and 6 bases at J, with 25 bases between. This CDR3 comprises 17 residues. CDR1 is MGHRA and CDR2 is YSYEKL in the germline V gene. The CDR3, as DNA: TGCGCCAGCAGGCATCGACTAGTGGATCTTCGGATTGATACGCAGTATTTT. Its translation: CASRHRLVDLRIDTQYF.

The chain joins TRBV28 to TRBJ2-7; maybe TRBD2 (5 bases). CDR3 size: 13 residues. The germline V gene encodes CDR1 MDHEN and CDR2 SYDVKM. The germline V and J ends were trimmed by 2 bases and 4 bases, with 9 bases remaining between them. CDR3: CASSLLASYEQYF. The CDR3 DNA follows: TGTGCCAGCAGTTTACTAGCTTCTTACGAGCAGTACTTC.

The rearrangement links TRBV2 to TRBJ2-7, with D tentatively TRBD2 (5 bases). Germline V gene lookup returns CDR1 SNHLY and CDR2 FYNNEI. V lost 7 bases, J lost 0 bases, and 19 bases lay in between. The CDR3 has 16 residues. CDR3 loop: CASILGGWTSSYEQYF. The CDR3 coding sequence is TGTGCCAGCATTCTGGGCGGGTGGACCAGCTCCTACGAGCAGTACTTC.

J is TRBJ1-1 and V is TRBV2, with D unresolved. CDR1 is SNHLY and CDR2 is FYNNEI in the germline V gene. The CDR3 totals 14 residues. The V end lost 2 bases, the J end lost 1 base, and 8 bases lay between the germline ends. This CDR3 reads CASSELERNTEAFF. Here the CDR3 DNA reads TGTGCCAGCAGTGAACTGGAGAGGAACACTGAAGCTTTCTTT.

V gene TRBV7-6 combines with J gene TRBJ2-3, with 7 nucleotides matching TRBD2. CDR1 is SGHVS and CDR2 is FNYEAQ in the germline V gene. Trimming at V came to 5 bases and at J to 0 bases, leaving 5 bases not matched to a gene. This CDR3 has 15 amino acids. The CDR3 is CASSQLAISTDTQYF. CDR3 DNA: TGTGCCAGCAGCCAACTAGCGATCAGCACAGATACGCAGTATTTT.

The V gene is TRBV23-1, the J gene TRBJ1-4, with D hard to call. TRBV23-1 is sorted into the ORF group, with uncertain function. V dropped 0 bases and J dropped 4 bases, with 12 bases sitting between them. The CDR3 has 16 residues. CDR3 region: CASSQSVAGFNEKLFF. CDR3 sequence (DNA): TGCGCCAGCAGTCAATCGGTGGCAGGTTTTAATGAAAAACTGTTTTTT.

The chain has TRBV13 and TRBJ2-7, with D possibly being TRBD2 (6 bases). The V gene lost 5 bases and the J gene lost 2 bases, with 7 bases spanning the gap. The length of the CDR3 is 12 residues. The germline CDR1 and CDR2 sequences are PRHDT and FYEKMQ (reference sequence). This CDR3 reads CASSPGAYEQYF. The DNA for the CDR3 is TGTGCCAGCAGCCCGGGGGCCTACGAGCAGTACTTC.

The chain is built from TRBV11-2 and TRBJ2-5; 7 bases map to TRBD2. Germline CDR1 SGHAT, CDR2 FQNNGV. This CDR3 is 13 amino acids long. J was trimmed by 4 bases and V by 5 bases; bases with no gene match: 4. CDR3 sequence: CASSLGGIETQYF. The CDR3, as DNA: TGTGCCAGCAGCCTGGGAGGGATAGAGACCCAGTACTTC.

This clone appeared a few times. The gene calls are TRBV28 and TRBJ1-1; a possible D gene is TRBD1 (6 bases). The CDR3 consists of 13 residues. Germline assignment: CDR1 MDHEN and CDR2 SYDVKM. Between the trimmed V and J ends, which lost 5 bases and 6 bases, there was a span of 13 bases. As DNA, the CDR3 is TGTGCCAGCAGTGAGGGACATAGGGCTGAAGCTTTCTTT. Amino acid sequence: CASSEGHRAEAFF.

This clone has just one count. The chain combines TRBV28 with TRBJ2-7; 10 nucleotides line up with TRBD2. Germline V CDR1 and CDR2: MDHEN, SYDVKM. This CDR3 spans 14 amino acids. After removal of 7 bases from V and 4 bases from J, the junction contained 7 bases not matched to a gene. The CDR3 coding sequence is TGTGCCAGCATGCGAGCGGGAGGGCGTTACGAGCAGTACTTC. Its translation is CASMRAGGRYEQYF. Supplemented by reference TRBV28 and TRBJ2-7, the full variable domain reads DVKVTQSSRYLVKRTGEKVFLECVQDMDHENMFWYRQDPGLGLRLIYFSYDVKMKEKGDIPEGYSVSREKKERFSLILESASTNQTSMYLCASMRAGGRYEQYFGPGTRLTVT.

The chain has TRBV4-1 and TRBJ2-1; 11 nucleotides match TRBD2. This CDR3 comprises 18 residues. V lost 3 bases and J lost 3; bases outside the gene matches: 10. CDR1 is MGHRA, CDR2 YSYEKL, per germline. This CDR3 is CASSHPKTSGTYYNEQFF. Written as DNA, the CDR3 is TGCGCCAGCAGCCACCCTAAGACTAGCGGGACATACTACAATGAGCAGTTCTTC.

This rearrangement joins TRBV7-3 to TRBJ2-2; 7 positions agree with TRBD1. The CDR3 has 14 residues. The V gene's germline CDR1 is SGHTA and CDR2 FQGTGA. The ends lost 6 bases at V and 2 bases at J; junction bases unmatched: 3. For the CDR3, the DNA is TGTGCCAGCAGTGACAGGGTAAACACCGGGGAGCTGTTTTTT. It yields the protein CASSDRVNTGELFF.

This chain joins TRBV29-1 and TRBJ2-3; TRBD1 matches 7 bases. Germline V CDR1 and CDR2: SQVTM, ANQGSEA. With V trimmed by 6 bases and J by 2 bases, 5 bases remained unmatched. This CDR3 region has 13 residues. The CDR3 coding sequence is TGCAGCGTGGGGACAGACGTCACAGATACGCAGTATTTT. It encodes CSVGTDVTDTQYF.

This sequence joins TRBV5-1 and TRBJ2-3; 14 bases are shared with TRBD2. The CDR3 contains 15 residues. V trimming: 5 bases; J trimming: 6 bases; junction bases outside the gene matches: 5. Germline V gene data show CDR1 as SGHRS and CDR2 as YFSETQ. The CDR3 DNA follows: TGCGCCAGCAGTCCGGGACTAGCGGGAGAGGATACGCAGTATTTT. It yields the protein CASSPGLAGEDTQYF.

The chain carries TRBV29-1 and TRBJ2-5; 10 positions agree with TRBD1. With V trimmed by 7 bases and J by 5 bases, 7 bases remained unmatched. Germline V gene data show CDR1 as SQVTM and CDR2 as ANQGSEA. CDR3 size: 13 residues. CDR3: CSADRGLVETQYF. In DNA form, the CDR3 reads TGCAGCGCTGACAGGGGGCTTGTGGAGACCCAGTACTTC.

The rearrangement uses TRBV14 and TRBJ1-1; possibly TRBD1 for D (6 bases). This CDR3 is 14 amino acids long. The germline V gene has CDR1 SGHDN and CDR2 FVKESK. V dropped 2 bases and J dropped 5 bases, with 12 bases sitting between them. CDR3 amino acids: CASSQNRVGTEAFF. The CDR3 DNA follows: TGTGCCAGCAGCCAAAACAGGGTAGGAACTGAAGCTTTCTTT.

The chain carries TRBV5-1 and TRBJ2-5; 14 nucleotides match TRBD2. Unmatched junction bases numbered 10, after V lost 4 bases and J lost 5 bases. The CDR3 is made up of 17 amino acids. CDR1 SGHRS and CDR2 YFSETQ come from the germline V gene. The CDR3 is CASSTRRLAGGGETQYF. The CDR3 bases are TGCGCCAGCAGCACCCGGAGACTAGCGGGAGGGGGGGAGACCCAGTACTTC.